This TCR beta chain was identified during a study of cytomegalovirus exposure and HLA in healthy donors (dated by TCRdb to about 2017). In terms of the full investigation: An earlier analysis of approximately 640 of the donors reported more than 250 Gb of sequence data and 100 million to 130 million unique TCR beta sequences from roughly 180 million T cells. The study profiled the T cell repertoires of about 720 subjects by immunosequencing and related them to cytomegalovirus serostatus. HLA typing included class I and class II loci at four-digit resolution. Along with the roughly 710-subject first cohort, a separate validation cohort of roughly 110 different subjects was used. In a later analysis, previously published TCR beta repertoires from about 640 donors were re-analyzed and high-resolution HLA genotyping was added so that TCR occurrence patterns could be studied. High-throughput TCR immunosequencing, statistical association of individual TCRs with disease status, and machine learning were combined to predict cytomegalovirus infection status. To decide whether each TCR beta V gene segment behaved as functional or pseudogenic, an earlier analysis of over 500 of the donors relied on high-throughput TCR beta sequencing. Across approximately 420 genotyped donors of the cohort, an average of approximately 240,000 unique TCR beta nucleotide sequences per donor were sequenced, and 15% to 20% of those sequences were non-productive. Because of strong linkage in the cohort, a few DR-DQ haplotypes were treated as single units for association and clustering. All discovery cohort repertoires had been generated using a single sequencing platform. Of the 300 to 500 genotyped donors, 81% were placed in the genetic ancestry cluster associated with self-reported Caucasian donors. Roughly 300 gigabases of sequencing data and tens of millions of unique TCR sequences made up an early release that covered 500 to 650 HLA-typed donors. The aim of the study was to test whether cataloging public T cell receptors could identify signatures of past pathogen exposure. The number of donors typed differed by locus, with about 620-630 for A, B, C, DRB1 and DQB1, 522 for DQA1, 600 to 610 for DPA1, and 472 for DPB1. Genome-wide SNP genotypes for about 60% of the roughly 700 donors were used in a later genetic analysis, which treated that subset as a discovery cohort. Alongside the repertoire data, information on donor age, sex, ethnicity and CMV serostatus was compiled. In the later analysis, no new phenotypic data were used to find candidate immune exposures; instead, reliance was placed on TCR beta sequences and their occurrence across donors. Results and caveats for the whole study, not just this receptor: A group of highly shared sequence variants was considered likely to be a technical artifact of the sequencing pipeline. Because HLA typing was missing for some donors at each locus, association tests included only the typed subset. Cytomegalovirus status was reported to be diagnosed by the classifier with high specificity and sensitivity in both the original and validation cohorts. The presence/absence analyses assumed that sequencing depth was roughly uniform across donors, and that assumption may not be true. Across donors, most TCR sequences were observed very rarely, whereas some public TCRs were present in many individuals. The study listed 150 to 200 TCR beta chains as associated with cytomegalovirus. Compared with the roughly 700-donor mean, donors in an Asian-associated ancestry cluster had fewer N-insertions in productive TCRs, according to a later genetic analysis. A further reported finding was that TCR beta sequences accurately predicted the HLA-A and HLA-B alleles for most subjects in the first cohort. An earlier analysis of approximately 590 of the donors showed that most TCR beta V segments appeared in productive rearrangements either about 87% or about 30% of the time, which broadly matched IMGT annotations. According to a later analysis, parvovirus B19, influenza, CMV and Epstein-Barr virus appeared linked to several top co-occurrence clusters. The authors suggested that the approach could potentially be generalized to other disease states and immunological phenotypes. Most CMV-associated TCR beta chains appeared to be HLA-restricted in a later analysis, and the HLA associations seemed to be driven largely by CMV exposure. Correlated functional status among segregating V segments might be attributable to linkage disequilibrium, but an unknown experimental factor could not be ruled out. Only TCR beta chains were sequenced in this cohort, and the absence of alpha or paired-chain data limited detectable features. In a later analysis, HLA-associated TCR beta chains showed more clonal expansion and lower generation probabilities than non-associated chains that were equally common. Assigning TCR associations to individual alleles was difficult when HLA alleles, especially DR and DQ, strongly co-occurred. In a later genetic analysis, a missense DCLRE1C variant was associated with V-gene and J-gene trimming of TCR beta chains, and the association was replicated in an independent cohort. CMV serostatus was the only immune exposure information available for the cohort. A later analysis associated 16,951 TCR beta sequences with specific HLA alleles at a false discovery rate of 0.05. Because counts were too low, seventeen rarely observed V segments, including chromosome 9 orphons, were excluded from the earlier analysis of about 500 of the donors. The 87-base-pair reads could not distinguish some IMGT-functional V segments, including TRBV6-2 and TRBV6-3, so those segments were excluded. In vitro tests confirmed that a few of the cytomegalovirus-associated TCR beta chains recognize cytomegalovirus antigens. A later analysis found that TCR association rates varied across HLA loci, with DRB1 alleles showing the most associated TCRs and HLA-C alleles the fewest.

From its cysteine to its phenylalanine, the CDR3 spans 14 amino acids. Just the 42-base CDR3 DNA is kept, in frame starting at base 1. From the germline V gene (reference sequence), CDR1 is GTSNPN and CDR2 is SVGIG. At the junction V is shortened by 4 bases and J by 8 bases, with 18 bases in between. Libraries were prepared through the immunoSEQ multiplex PCR assay. The multiplex PCR relied on a mix of 60 forward primers for TCR Vbeta segments and 13 reverse primers for TCR Jbeta segments. The CDR3 region of rearranged TCR beta genes was amplified from genomic DNA with a multiplex PCR assay. The Illumina HiSeq System was used to sequence the amplified TCR beta libraries as 87-base-pair reads. Under the source paper's analysis protocol: Across the 600 to 700 repertoires, a later analysis counted some 81 million unique TCR beta chains, around 11 million of which were shared by at least two donors. To remove PCR and sequencing errors, raw reads were error-corrected and collapsed into unique sequences using a nearest-neighbor algorithm that merged closely related sequences. V, D and J gene segments were assigned by aligning CDR3 sequences to IMGT reference sequences. Each retained sequence needed at least a six-nucleotide match to both a V gene segment and a J gene segment. Rearrangements were classified as productive when the CDR3 lacked stop codons and remained in frame with V and J, and all other rearrangements were classified as non-productive. CDR3 was defined according to IMGT convention as the region running from the second conserved V-encoded cysteine to the conserved J-encoded phenylalanine. The earlier analysis of 500 to 600 of the donors excluded sequences that lacked an unambiguous match to a single V gene segment. An earlier analysis of a few hundred of the donors classified V segments as functional when productive rearrangements were above 56.7% and as segregating when the standard deviation between donors was above 5%. A statistical classification framework was built to diagnose cytomegalovirus status from the catalog of TCR beta chain sequences. A later analysis assigned V and J genes by comparing TCR nucleotide sequences with IMGT/GENE-DB human TR gene sequences. Using the TCRdist pipeline, a later analysis assigned CDR3 sequences along with most-parsimonious VDJ recombination scenarios. In a later analysis, each TCR beta chain was defined by its CDR3 amino acid sequence together with its V-gene family, and reads lacking a unique V-gene family were excluded. A later analysis removed 450 to 600 highly shared, low-generation-probability nucleotide sequences to deal with suspected cross-contamination and a sequencing artifact. In a later analysis, a clonal expansion index was calculated for each public chain from normalized within-repertoire ranks of inferred template counts. A later analysis computed generation probabilities with a VDJ recombination model fitted to out-of-frame rearrangements, and checked the results against IGoR. Hypergeometric tests were used in a later analysis to score TCR-TCR, TCR-HLA and TCR-CMV co-occurrence, with a repertoire-size bias correction applied to the TCR pairs. A later analysis estimated false discovery rates by permuting HLA or CMV assignments 20 times. A later analysis grouped co-occurring TCRs with DBSCAN, adding TCRdist sequence similarity when clustering within HLA-allele-positive subsets. Co-occurrence clustering excluded repertoires with fewer than 30,000 or more than 120,000 public chains, plus five with anomalous nucleotide sharing. TCRdb's version of the immuneACCESS table is confined to in-frame rearrangements and falls short of the full clone set. An unresolved V gene accounts for under half of the shortfall where checked; the remainder is of unknown origin. V and J calls and clone size are as listed in that table; D and trimming were resolved from the DNA. Across this sample there are some 100,000 clones, with 60% to 85% seen only once. The top ten hold roughly 2.6% of the sample.

The cohort comprised under 700 healthy bone marrow donors. Cohort members were all nominally healthy when sampled, although unrecorded immune exposures were likely present. The donor tested CMV seronegative and was one of the 352 seronegative cohort members. A peripheral blood sample was collected from each donor, and TCR beta sequencing was performed on peripheral blood mononuclear cells. Genomic DNA extraction from the blood cell samples was performed with the Qiagen DNeasy Blood Extraction Kit. Comment on this clone: It lacks a known antigen. The input lacks base qualities; no much larger clone sits a single base away.

This sequence was found in a female donor in good health and CMV-seronegative. The receptor chain draws on TRBV30 and TRBJ2-1; tentative D gene TRBD2, with 6 bases matching. The sample comprised PBMCs. The DNA sequence is given as TGTGCCTGGAAAGCTGGACGGGGGTTCGATGAGCAGTTCTTC. Its coded protein is CAWKAGRGFDEQFF.